Following are 31 T cell receptor beta chains from one sample sequenced in a study of blood T cell repertoires in COVID-19. The assay was immunoSEQ multiplex PCR, and TCRdb's table has in-frame clones only and misses some. The sample carries 250,000 to 300,000 clones, roughly 85% recorded once. Sequenced input: PBMCs or T cells enriched from blood (not recorded which). The receptors stem from a woman aged 45 to 65 who had recovered from COVID-19.

The chain carries TRBV7-6 and TRBJ1-1; a possible D gene is TRBD1 (5 bases). The CDR3 totals 15 residues. Deletions cut 5 bases from V and 1 base from J, with 14 bases between. Germline lookup yields CDR1 SGHVS and CDR2 FNYEAQ. The CDR3 spells CASSPGGLWNTEAFF. The CDR3, as DNA: TGTGCCAGCAGCCCTGGGGGACTGTGGAACACTGAAGCTTTCTTT.

There are a few counts of this clone. The J gene is TRBJ1-2, the V gene TRBV12-3 or TRBV12-4; a possible D gene is TRBD1 (5 bases). The CDR3 covers 12 residues. Trimming removed 5 bases from V and 7 bases from J, with 11 bases in between. The CDR3 here is CASSRSGFGYTF. The CDR3, as DNA: TGTGCCAGCAGTCGATCAGGGTTTGGCTACACCTTC.

The chain couples TRBV10-3 to TRBJ2-5; 7 bases align to TRBD2. Trimming removed 10 bases from V and 4 bases from J; junction bases left unmatched: 9. CDR1 and CDR2 (germline): ENHRY, SYGVKD. This CDR3 is 13 amino acids long. DNA of the CDR3: TGTGCCACCACGCGGGGGACGGGAGAGACCCAGTACTTC. Protein product: CATTRGTGETQYF.

The chain couples TRBV19 to TRBJ1-1; no clear D gene. Germline-derived CDR1 and CDR2 are LNHDA and SQIVND (reference sequence). The germline V and J ends were trimmed by 8 bases and 1 base, with 14 bases remaining between them. CDR3 length: 14 amino acids. Here the CDR3 reads CASYPGWRNTEAFF. The DNA of the CDR3 is TGTGCCAGTTACCCGGGTTGGAGGAACACTGAAGCTTTCTTT. Looking up the rest from reference TRBV19 and TRBJ1-1 gives the full variable domain: DGGITQSPKYLFRKEGQNVTLSCEQNLNHDAMYWYRQDPGQGLRLIYYSQIVNDFQKGDIAEGYSVSREKKESFPLTVTSAQKNPTAFYLCASYPGWRNTEAFFGQGTRLTVV.

This CDR3 reads CASSKTSSANTGELFF. The CDR3 nucleotides are TGTGCCAGCAGCAAAACTAGCAGCGCGAACACCGGGGAGCTGTTTTTT. The chain employs TRBV3-1 (or the pseudogene TRBV3-2) and TRBJ2-2; weak D call: TRBD2 (6 bases). Trimming shortened V by 5 bases and J by 0 bases, and 13 bases separated the two germline ends. The V gene's germline CDR1 is LGHDT and CDR2 YNNKEL (reference sequence). The CDR3 extends over 16 amino acids.

This chain uses TRBV12-3 or TRBV12-4 with TRBJ2-1, with D tentatively TRBD1 (5 bases). V gave up 7 bases and J gave up 9 bases, with 16 bases separating them. This CDR3 region has 13 residues. Written as DNA, the CDR3 is TGTGCCAGCAATGTTAATCAGGGCGGTGAGCAGTTCTTC. Protein product: CASNVNQGGEQFF.

The CDR3 DNA sequence: TGTGCCAGCTCACCAGAGGGGGACGAGCAGTACTTC. Amino acids: CASSPEGDEQYF. The chain uses TRBV18 and TRBJ2-7, with a weak D call TRBD1 (6 bases). V lost 2 bases, J lost 5 bases, and 7 bases lay in between. Per the germline V gene, CDR1 is KGHSH and CDR2 is LQKENI. The CDR3 spans 12 residues.

This clone has a handful of counts. V gene TRBV14 combines with J gene TRBJ2-6; TRBD1 matches 8 bases. CDR1 and CDR2 from the germline V gene are SGHDN and FVKESK. The CDR3 extends over 18 amino acids. V lost 2 bases and J lost 0; bases outside the gene matches: 6. CDR3 amino acids: CASSQFRGLPSGANVLTF. DNA of the CDR3: TGTGCCAGCAGCCAATTCAGGGGGCTCCCCTCTGGGGCCAACGTCCTGACTTTC.

The genes are TRBV27 and TRBJ1-6, with D possibly TRBD1 on 5 matching bases. There are 19 residues in the CDR3. CDR1 and CDR2 from the germline V gene are MNHEY and SMNVEV (reference sequence). With 5 bases removed from V and 8 bases from J, the gap between germline ends came to 28 bases. The CDR3 DNA is TGTGCCAGCAGTGGGGTGACTGGGGAAGACAGCGTTGTCTATTCACCCCTCCACTTT. Its protein product is CASSGVTGEDSVVYSPLHF.

In this sample, this clone turned up once. Germline is not matched at one junction end, which may reflect a read error. The genes are TRBV28 and TRBJ1-2; D is ambiguous. Per germline, CDR1 MDHEN and CDR2 SYDVKM. The CDR3 has 11 residues. CDR3 residues: CASSLYEGVAF. The CDR3 DNA follows: TGTGCCAGCAGTTTATACGAGGGTGTAGCCTTC.

The V and J genes are TRBV5-1 and TRBJ1-4, with a possible D match to TRBD1 (6 bases). V was pared by 1 base and J by 4 bases, with 11 bases between. Looked up from germline, CDR1 is SGHRS and CDR2 is YFSETQ. The CDR3 has 15 residues. CDR3 sequence: CASSLTTGINEKLFF. CDR3 nucleotide sequence: TGCGCCAGCAGCTTGACGACAGGTATTAATGAAAAACTGTTTTTT.

The chain links TRBV11-3 to TRBJ2-1, with 12 bases matching TRBD2. In germline, CDR1 is SGHNT, CDR2 YENEEA. V trimming: 6 bases; J trimming: 8 bases; junction bases outside the gene matches: 8. CDR3 length: 15 amino acids. The CDR3 DNA reads as TGTGCCAGCAGTTCGACTAGCGGGAGAGGTGATGAGCAGTTCTTC. As protein: CASSSTSGRGDEQFF. The full variable domain, completed using reference TRBV11-3 and TRBJ2-1, is EAGVVQSPRYKIIEKKQPVAFWCNPISGHNTLYWYLQNLGQGPELLIRYENEEAVDDSQLPKDRFSAERLKGVDSTLKIQPAELGDSAVYLCASSSTSGRGDEQFFGPGTRLTVL.

This clone has a handful of counts. One end of the junction fails to match germline, which may point to a read error. The gene calls are TRBV7-7 and TRBJ2-1, with TRBD2 as a possible D gene (5 bases). Per germline, CDR1 SSHAT and CDR2 FNYEAQ (reference sequence). This CDR3 spans 15 amino acids. The CDR3 region has the DNA TGTGCTAGCAGCTTAGGTAACGGGAAGCACAATGAGCAGTTCTTC. Amino acid sequence: CASSLGNGKHNEQFF.

The V call is TRBV7-2, the J call TRBJ2-1, with 9 bases aligning to TRBD1. V dropped 5 bases and J dropped 8; count of bases not matched to a gene: 7. This CDR3 region has 14 residues. CDR1 and CDR2 from the germline V gene are SGHTA and FQGNSA. CDR3 sequence (DNA): TGTGCCAGCAGCCCCGGACAGGGGAGGGATGAGCAGTTCTTC. It specifies CASSPGQGRDEQFF.

CDR3 region: CATNRVGQPQHF. The CDR3 DNA follows: TGTGCCACCAACAGGGTCGGTCAGCCCCAGCATTTT. The chain has TRBV28 and TRBJ1-5; maybe TRBD1 (6 bases). From germline, CDR1 is MDHEN and CDR2 SYDVKM. CDR3 length equals 12 residues. Trimming left V 10 bases short and J 6 bases short, with 13 bases between.

CDR3 loop: CAAPGNPSYEQYF. The CDR3 DNA reads as TGTGCCGCTCCCGGGAACCCTTCCTACGAGCAGTACTTC. The V call is TRBV12-3 or TRBV12-4, the J call TRBJ2-7; possible D gene TRBD2, 5 bases. CDR3 length: 13 amino acids. Trimming took off 11 bases at V and 1 base at J, with 15 bases between the two ends.

Remarks on this clone: This specimen includes other DNA sequences encoding the same CDR3. This chain uses TRBV5-6 with TRBJ2-2; 7 nucleotides match TRBD1. The CDR3 runs 15 residues. The germline CDR1 and CDR2 sequences are SGHDT and YYEEEE. Unmatched junction bases numbered 2, after V lost 0 bases and J lost 3 bases. The CDR3 bases are TGTGCCAGCAGCTTGGTGCAGGGGGACACCGGGGAGCTGTTTTTT. This translates into CASSLVQGDTGELFF.

The chain couples TRBV13 to TRBJ2-3; possible D gene TRBD1, 6 bases. Trimming shortened V by 6 bases and J by 0 bases, and 13 bases separated the two germline ends. The CDR3 is 15 residues long. Germline V gene sequence: CDR1 PRHDT, CDR2 FYEKMQ (reference sequence). For the CDR3, the DNA is TGTGCCAGCAGACCCGGGACAACTAGCACAGATACGCAGTATTTT. Amino acids: CASRPGTTSTDTQYF.

This clone was detected once. V usage is TRBV18 and J usage is TRBJ2-3; 9 nucleotides match TRBD1. The CDR3 runs to 16 residues. Unmatched junction bases numbered 7, after V lost 4 bases and J lost 2 bases. Germline values: CDR1 KGHSH, CDR2 LQKENI. The DNA for the CDR3 is TGTGCCAGCTCACGGCTCGGGACAGGGAACACAGATACGCAGTATTTT. This encodes CASSRLGTGNTDTQYF.

This chain uses TRBV7-9 with TRBJ2-5; 15 nucleotides agree with TRBD2. The ends lost 5 bases at V and 5 bases at J; junction bases unmatched: 6. The CDR3 loop spans 16 amino acids. CDR1 and CDR2 from the germline V gene are SEHNR and FQNEAQ (reference sequence). The CDR3 sequence is CASSPWTSGRGETQYF. The DNA for the CDR3 is TGTGCCAGCAGCCCATGGACTAGCGGGAGGGGGGAGACCCAGTACTTC.

The rearrangement joins TRBV27 to TRBJ1-2; 8 positions agree with TRBD1. CDR3 size: 12 residues. Trimming took 4 bases from V and 8 from J; bases not matched to a gene: 3. The germline CDR1 and CDR2 sequences are MNHEY and SMNVEV (reference sequence). CDR3 DNA sequence: TGTGCCAGCAGTTCAGGGGGCAAAGGCTACACCTTC. It specifies CASSSGGKGYTF.

The CDR3 bases are TGTGCCAGCAGCTTTCCATCCCCCGGGGGGTCCTACAATGAGCAGTTCTTC. This encodes CASSFPSPGGSYNEQFF. The genes are TRBV7-9 and TRBJ2-1; 7 positions agree with TRBD2. The CDR3 runs 17 residues. After removal of 3 bases from V and 1 base from J, the junction contained 9 bases not matched to a gene. Per germline, CDR1 SEHNR and CDR2 FQNEAQ (reference sequence).

V and J are TRBV4-1 and TRBJ1-4, with D perhaps TRBD1 (6 bases). The CDR3 spans 15 residues. Trimming removed 4 bases at V and 7 bases at J, with 16 bases between. CDR1 and CDR2 (germline): MGHRA, YSYEKL. The CDR3 DNA sequence: TGCGCCAGCAGCCTCGCGCGGGGGGCGGGTGAAAAACTGTTTTTT. Its protein is CASSLARGAGEKLFF.

The rearrangement links TRBV28 to TRBJ1-2; maybe TRBD1 (6 bases). Germline-derived CDR1 and CDR2 are MDHEN and SYDVKM. The CDR3 length is 14 residues. The germline V and J ends were trimmed by 1 base and 4 bases, with 10 bases remaining between them. DNA of the CDR3: TGTGCCAGCAGTTTATTGGAAGGGGGCTATGGCTACACCTTC. This codes for CASSLLEGGYGYTF.

The genes are TRBV28 and TRBJ1-2; D gene unclear. V was trimmed by 8 bases and J by 3 bases, leaving 13 bases between them. The germline gives CDR1 MDHEN, CDR2 SYDVKM. The CDR3 runs to 13 residues. The CDR3, as DNA: TGTGCCAGCGCAGAAAGTATCGACTATGGCTACACCTTC. This gives the protein CASAESIDYGYTF.

The CDR3 DNA is TGCAGTGCTAGTGAGACTAGCGGGAGCACAGATACGCAGTATTTT. Protein sequence: CSASETSGSTDTQYF. The chain uses TRBV20-1 and TRBJ2-3; 10 bases are a match to TRBD2. From germline, CDR1 is DFQATT and CDR2 SNEGSKA (reference sequence). The ends lost 3 bases at V and 0 bases at J; junction bases unmatched: 3. The CDR3 length is 15 residues.

V usage is TRBV28 and J usage is TRBJ1-1; TRBD1 aligns across 8 bases. This CDR3 has 13 amino acids. Per germline, CDR1 MDHEN and CDR2 SYDVKM. J gave up 11 bases and V 2 bases, and 7 bases lay outside the gene matches. The CDR3 sequence is CASSLPRGQLAFF. The CDR3 nucleotides are TGTGCCAGCAGTTTACCCAGGGGGCAACTTGCTTTCTTT.

This CDR3 reads CASSLGGGPLYNEQFF. The CDR3 DNA follows: TGTGCCAGCAGTTTAGGGGGGGGGCCCTTATACAATGAGCAGTTCTTC. This sequence joins TRBV28 and TRBJ2-1, with a weak D call TRBD2 (7 bases). V gave up 2 bases and J gave up 4 bases, with 15 bases separating them. The CDR3 totals 16 residues. Looked up from germline, CDR1 is MDHEN and CDR2 is SYDVKM.

The genes are TRBV24-1 and TRBJ2-3, with 7 bases that match TRBD2. Germline CDR1 and CDR2: KGHDR and SFDVKD. Trimming took 4 bases from V and 2 from J; bases not matched to a gene: 8. This CDR3 is 16 amino acids long. The DNA of the CDR3 is TGTGCCACCAGTGAATCGAGCGGGAAGCTCACAGATACGCAGTATTTT. Translation gives CATSESSGKLTDTQYF.

This clone was detected only once. V and J are TRBV3-1 (or the pseudogene TRBV3-2) and TRBJ1-1, with 10 bases fitting TRBD1. CDR3 length: 14 amino acids. V lost 2 bases and J lost 6; bases outside the gene matches: 3. The germline CDR1 and CDR2 sequences are LGHDT and YNNKEL (reference sequence). This CDR3 reads CASSQRTGGAEAFF. The CDR3 coding sequence is TGTGCCAGCAGCCAACGGACAGGGGGGGCTGAAGCTTTCTTT.

The chain joins TRBV18 to TRBJ1-1; TRBD1 matches at 7 bases. The germline CDR1 and CDR2 sequences are KGHSH and LQKENI. Trimming cost V 6 bases and J 0 bases; bases outside gene matches: 10. CDR3 length: 16 residues. The CDR3 DNA follows: TGTGCCAGCTCCACCCGACAGGGTTCGATGAACACTGAAGCTTTCTTT. This gives the protein CASSTRQGSMNTEAFF.